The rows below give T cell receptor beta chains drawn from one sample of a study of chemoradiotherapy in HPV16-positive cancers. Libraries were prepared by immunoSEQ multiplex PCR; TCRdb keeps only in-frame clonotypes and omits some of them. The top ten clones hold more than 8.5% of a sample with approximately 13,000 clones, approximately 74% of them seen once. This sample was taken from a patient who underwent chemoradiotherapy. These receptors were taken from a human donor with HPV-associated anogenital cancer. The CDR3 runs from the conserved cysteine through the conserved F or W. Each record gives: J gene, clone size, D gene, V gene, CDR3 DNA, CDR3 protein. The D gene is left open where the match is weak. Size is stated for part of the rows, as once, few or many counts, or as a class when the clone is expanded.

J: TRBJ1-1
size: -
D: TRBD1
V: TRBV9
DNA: TGTGCCAGCAGCGTAGCAGGGGGGATGAACACTGAAGCTTTCTTT
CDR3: CASSVAGGMNTEAFF

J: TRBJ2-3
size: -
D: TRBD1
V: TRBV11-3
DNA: TGTGCCAGCAGCTCGGGACAGGGTAGAGATACGCAGTATTTT
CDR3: CASSSGQGRDTQYF

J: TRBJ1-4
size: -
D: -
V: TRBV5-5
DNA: TGTGCCAGCAGCGCCCCGGGAGATGGTCCGCGGGAAAAACTGTTTTTT
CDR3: CASSAPGDGPREKLFF

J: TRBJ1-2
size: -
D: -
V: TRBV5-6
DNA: TGTGCCAGCAGCCCCTGGGGGGAAGCTAACTATGGCTACACCTTC
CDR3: CASSPWGEANYGYTF

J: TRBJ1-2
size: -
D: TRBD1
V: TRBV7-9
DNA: TGTGCCAGCAGCCCAACGCTACAGGGGTCGGGAGGCTACACCTTC
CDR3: CASSPTLQGSGGYTF

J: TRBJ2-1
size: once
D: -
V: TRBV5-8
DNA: TGTGCCAGCAGCTTATGGGGCAATGAGCAGTTCTTC
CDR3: CASSLWGNEQFF

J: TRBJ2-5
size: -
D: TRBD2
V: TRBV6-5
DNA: TGTGCCAGCAGAACCGTAGCGGGAGGACAAGAGACCCAGTACTTC
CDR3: CASRTVAGGQETQYF

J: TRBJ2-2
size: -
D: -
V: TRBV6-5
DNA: TGTGCCAGCATGTCCAGCGGGGAGCTGTTTTTT
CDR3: CASMSSGELFF

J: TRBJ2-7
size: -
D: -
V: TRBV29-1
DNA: TGCAGCGCGGGTCTGAACTCCTACGAGCAGTACTTC
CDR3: CSAGLNSYEQYF

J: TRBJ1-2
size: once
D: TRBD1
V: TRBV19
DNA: TGTGCCAGTAGTATAGTAGGGACAGTTAACTATGGCTACACCTTC
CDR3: CASSIVGTVNYGYTF

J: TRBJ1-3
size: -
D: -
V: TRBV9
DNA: TGTGCCAGCAGCTCGGGACGGAAATCTGGAAACACCATATATTTT
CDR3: CASSSGRKSGNTIYF

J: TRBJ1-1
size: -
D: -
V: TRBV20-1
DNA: TGCAGTGCGCCGGGACGAACTGAAGCTTTCTTT
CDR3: CSAPGRTEAFF

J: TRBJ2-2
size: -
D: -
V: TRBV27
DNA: TGTGCCAGCAGTACGAACACCGGGGAGCTGTTTTTT
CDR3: CASSTNTGELFF

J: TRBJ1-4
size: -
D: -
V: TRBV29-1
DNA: TGCAGCGCCGAGAGGAGACTGGGGGAAAAACTGTTTTTT
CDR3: CSAERRLGEKLFF

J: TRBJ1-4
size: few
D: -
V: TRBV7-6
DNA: TGTGCCAGCAGGGACAGCCTTAATGAAAAACTGTTTTTT
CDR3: CASRDSLNEKLFF

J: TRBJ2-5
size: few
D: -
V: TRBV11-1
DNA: TGTGCCAGCAGCAATAACAAGAAAGAGACCCAGTACTTC
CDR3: CASSNNKKETQYF

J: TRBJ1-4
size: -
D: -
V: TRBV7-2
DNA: TGTGCCAGCAGCTTAAAGAGTGCAACTAATGAAAAACTGTTTTTT
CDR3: CASSLKSATNEKLFF

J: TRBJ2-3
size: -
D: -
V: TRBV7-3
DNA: TGTGCCAGCAGCCCGGAGTTTTCCACAGATACGCAGTATTTT
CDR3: CASSPEFSTDTQYF

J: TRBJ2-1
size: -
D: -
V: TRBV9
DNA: TGTGCCAGCAGCGTAGACGGGGCCTACAATGAGCAGTTCTTC
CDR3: CASSVDGAYNEQFF

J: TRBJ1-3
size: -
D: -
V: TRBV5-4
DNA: TGTGCCAGCAGCTACAGGGCGGAGGGAAACACCATATATTTT
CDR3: CASSYRAEGNTIYF

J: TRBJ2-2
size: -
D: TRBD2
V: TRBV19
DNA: TGTGCCAGTTCAACCCTAGCGGGAGGGGTCGGGGAGCTGTTTTTT
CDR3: CASSTLAGGVGELFF

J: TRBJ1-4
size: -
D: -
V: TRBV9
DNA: TGTGCCAGCAGCCCCCGCCGGGGGGGGGTCGAAAAACTGTTTTTT
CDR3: CASSPRRGGVEKLFF